The source of this TCR beta chain is a study of cytomegalovirus exposure and HLA in healthy donors. Study results and limitations: Later analysis demonstrated an association between a missense DCLRE1C variant and TCR beta V- and J-gene trimming. The CMV antigen specificity of a few CMV-associated chains was confirmed through in vitro analysis. According to the study, 160 or so TCR beta chains were cytomegalovirus-associated. Most TCR beta V segments were productive about 87% or about 30% of the time in an earlier analysis.

Comments on this clone: What it recognizes is unknown.

A multiplex PCR was run with 60 Vbeta primers and 13 Jbeta primers. Clones were sequenced by immunoSEQ multiplex PCR, and TCRdb holds only the in-frame ones, with some missing. The table has fewer than 40,000 clones, 81% seen once. Germline V lookup: CDR1 MNHNS, CDR2 SASEGT. The CDR3 contains 14 residues. Between the trimmed V and J ends, which lost 1 base and 3 bases, there was a span of 10 bases. The sequenced sample consisted of PBMCs. This TCR was sampled from a woman in her 40s in good health and CMV-seronegative. The chain recombines TRBV6-1 with TRBJ2-7, with D possibly being TRBD1 (5 bases). In DNA form, the CDR3 reads TGTGCCAGCAGTGAAGGGGGCTGGATCTACGAGCAGTACGTC. Protein sequence: CASSEGGWIYEQYV.